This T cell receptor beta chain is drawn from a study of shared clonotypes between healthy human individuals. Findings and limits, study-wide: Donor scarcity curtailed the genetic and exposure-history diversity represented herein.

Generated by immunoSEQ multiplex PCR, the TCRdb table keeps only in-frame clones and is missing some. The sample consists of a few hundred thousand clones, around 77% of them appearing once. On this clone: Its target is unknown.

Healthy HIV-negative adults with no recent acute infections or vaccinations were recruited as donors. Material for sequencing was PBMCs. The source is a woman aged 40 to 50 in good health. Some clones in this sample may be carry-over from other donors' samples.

CDR3: CAISDRYLDTQYF. The CDR3 nucleotides are TGTGCCATCAGTGATCGATACTTGGATACGCAGTATTTT. The V call is TRBV10-3, the J call TRBJ2-3; D gene ambiguous. From germline, CDR1 is ENHRY and CDR2 SYGVKD. The CDR3 contains 13 residues. V lost 3 bases, J lost 6 bases, and 10 bases lay in between.